The rows below give T cell receptor beta chains drawn from one sample of a study of T cells in Graves' hyperthyroidism and ophthalmopathy. Using its own MiXCR run on the multiplex PCR reads, TCRdb lists one record per CDR3 protein. The table includes about 250,000 distinct CDR3 sequences, roughly 22% detected once. Sequencing was carried out using blood. These TCRs come from a man aged 25-45 years with Graves' ophthalmopathy. CDR3s include the opening cysteine and the closing phenylalanine or tryptophan. Each record gives: V gene, clone size, D gene, J gene, CDR3 DNA, CDR3 protein. D genes are given only for firm matches. Rows give clone size only sometimes, using once, few, many, or a class for an expanded clone.

v_gene: TRBV20-1; abundance: many; d_gene: -; j_gene: TRBJ1-1; CDR3nt: TGCAGTGCTAGATTTGTTGGGGAGGGCACTGAAGCTTTCTTT; CDR3aa: CSARFVGEGTEAFF
v_gene: TRBV2; abundance: -; d_gene: -; j_gene: TRBJ2-2; CDR3nt: TGTGCCAGCAGTGATATAGGTCTATTCACCGGGGAGCTGTTTTTT; CDR3aa: CASSDIGLFTGELFF
v_gene: TRBV20-1; abundance: -; d_gene: TRBD1; j_gene: TRBJ2-7; CDR3nt: TGCAGTGCCCTCGGAGGGACAGGGGGCGACGAGCAGTACTTC; CDR3aa: CSALGGTGGDEQYF
v_gene: TRBV28; abundance: few; d_gene: -; j_gene: TRBJ2-1; CDR3nt: TGTGCCAGCAGCCGGGTCGGGACGGGAGCAAGAGCTGGGAATGAGCAGTTCTTC; CDR3aa: CASSRVGTGARAGNEQFF
v_gene: TRBV11-2; abundance: many; d_gene: -; j_gene: TRBJ2-1; CDR3nt: TGTGCCAGCAGCTTAGTACTAGTCGGGGGCAATGAGCAGTTCTTC; CDR3aa: CASSLVLVGGNEQFF
v_gene: TRBV11-2; abundance: many; d_gene: -; j_gene: TRBJ2-5; CDR3nt: TGTGCCAGCAGCCCCTCGGGAGAGACCCAGTACTTC; CDR3aa: CASSPSGETQYF
v_gene: TRBV5-1; abundance: few; d_gene: -; j_gene: TRBJ1-6; CDR3nt: TGCGCCAGCACCGTGGGACGCGGTTCACCCCTCCACTTT; CDR3aa: CASTVGRGSPLHF
v_gene: TRBV29-1; abundance: few; d_gene: -; j_gene: TRBJ2-1; CDR3nt: TGCAGCGTTGAAGAGAGGGGGGGAAGACGTGGGTCGAATGAGCAGTTCTTC; CDR3aa: CSVEERGGRRGSNEQFF
v_gene: TRBV5-1; abundance: few; d_gene: -; j_gene: TRBJ2-2; CDR3nt: TGCGCCAGCAGCGTGCCTGGGGGGTTCGACGCCGGGGAGCTGTTTTTT; CDR3aa: CASSVPGGFDAGELFF
v_gene: TRBV7-9; abundance: -; d_gene: -; j_gene: TRBJ2-1; CDR3nt: TGTGCCAGCAGCTTAGCGAAGTTAGGGCAGTCAAGCTCCTACAATGAGCAGTTCTTC; CDR3aa: CASSLAKLGQSSSYNEQFF
v_gene: TRBV7-9; abundance: many; d_gene: TRBD1; j_gene: TRBJ1-5; CDR3nt: TGTGCCAGCAGCCCCGGGACAGGAGCAAATCAGCCCCAGCATTTT; CDR3aa: CASSPGTGANQPQHF
v_gene: TRBV28; abundance: few; d_gene: -; j_gene: TRBJ2-4; CDR3nt: TGTGCCAGCAGTACCATACAACCTGACAGAATGGGGATGCAAAACATTCAGTACTTC; CDR3aa: CASSTIQPDRMGMQNIQYF
v_gene: TRBV28; abundance: -; d_gene: TRBD1; j_gene: TRBJ2-5; CDR3nt: TGTGCCAGCAGGACTGCTGGGACAGTTCAAGAGACCCAGTACTTC; CDR3aa: CASRTAGTVQETQYF
v_gene: TRBV6-1; abundance: few; d_gene: TRBD1; j_gene: TRBJ1-6; CDR3nt: TGTGCCAGCAGAGGGGACAGTAATTCACCCCTCCACTTT; CDR3aa: CASRGDSNSPLHF
v_gene: TRBV9; abundance: -; d_gene: -; j_gene: TRBJ1-1; CDR3nt: TGTGCCAGCAGCGTAAGGGGCGTCCAGGAGACTGAAGCTTTCTTT; CDR3aa: CASSVRGVQETEAFF
v_gene: TRBV6-2/TRBV6-3; abundance: few; d_gene: TRBD1; j_gene: TRBJ2-6; CDR3nt: TGTGCCAGCAGAAGACGGGACAGGGACTCTGGGGCCAACGTCCTGACTTTC; CDR3aa: CASRRRDRDSGANVLTF
v_gene: TRBV28; abundance: -; d_gene: -; j_gene: TRBJ2-1; CDR3nt: TGTGCCAGCAGACCTCTAGGAGCTAGCTACAATGAGCAGTTCTTC; CDR3aa: CASRPLGASYNEQFF
v_gene: TRBV12-3/TRBV12-4; abundance: -; d_gene: TRBD1; j_gene: TRBJ1-6; CDR3nt: TGTGCCAGCAGTTTCGGGACAGGGGGATCACCCCTCCACTTT; CDR3aa: CASSFGTGGSPLHF
v_gene: TRBV20-1; abundance: many; d_gene: -; j_gene: TRBJ2-4; CDR3nt: TGCAGTGCTAGAGATGCAGGACTAGCCAAAAACATTCAGTACTTC; CDR3aa: CSARDAGLAKNIQYF
v_gene: TRBV12-3/TRBV12-4; abundance: few; d_gene: TRBD2; j_gene: TRBJ2-3; CDR3nt: TGTGCCAGCAGCTCACTCAAACTAGCGGGAGTTGGAGATACGCAGTATTTT; CDR3aa: CASSSLKLAGVGDTQYF
v_gene: TRBV12-5; abundance: -; d_gene: -; j_gene: TRBJ1-2; CDR3nt: TGTGCTAGTGGTTTGTACACCAACTATGGCTACACCTTC; CDR3aa: CASGLYTNYGYTF
v_gene: TRBV6-1; abundance: few; d_gene: -; j_gene: TRBJ2-1; CDR3nt: TGTGCCAGCAAGACCTACAATGAGCAGTTCTTC; CDR3aa: CASKTYNEQFF
v_gene: TRBV2; abundance: many; d_gene: -; j_gene: TRBJ1-5; CDR3nt: TGTGCCAGCAGCAGGGACGTTAGCAATCAGCCCCAGCATTTT; CDR3aa: CASSRDVSNQPQHF
v_gene: TRBV9; abundance: -; d_gene: -; j_gene: TRBJ2-7; CDR3nt: TGTGCCAGCAGCGTAGGGCAATCCGCTGAGGAGCAGTACTTC; CDR3aa: CASSVGQSAEEQYF
v_gene: TRBV20-1; abundance: few; d_gene: TRBD2; j_gene: TRBJ2-7; CDR3nt: TGCAGTGCTAACCCTAGCGGGAGGCCCTCCGGCGAGCAGTACTTC; CDR3aa: CSANPSGRPSGEQYF
v_gene: TRBV29-1; abundance: few; d_gene: TRBD2; j_gene: TRBJ2-5; CDR3nt: TGCAGCGTTGAAGATTTCGAGCGGGAGTGGGGAGAGACCCAGTACTTC; CDR3aa: CSVEDFEREWGETQYF
v_gene: TRBV5-1; abundance: -; d_gene: -; j_gene: TRBJ2-7; CDR3nt: TGCGCCAGCAGCTTGGGCCCGGGAGAAGGCGAGCAGTACTTC; CDR3aa: CASSLGPGEGEQYF
v_gene: TRBV7-2; abundance: -; d_gene: TRBD1; j_gene: TRBJ1-1; CDR3nt: TGTGCCAGCAGTGGACCCAGACAGGGGTTGATGAACACTGGAGCTTTCTTT; CDR3aa: CASSGPRQGLMNTGAFF
v_gene: TRBV27; abundance: few; d_gene: -; j_gene: TRBJ2-1; CDR3nt: TGTGCCAGCAGTTTCTCAGACTACAATGAGCAGTTCTTC; CDR3aa: CASSFSDYNEQFF
v_gene: TRBV11-3; abundance: -; d_gene: -; j_gene: TRBJ1-6; CDR3nt: TGTGCCAGCAGCCCCAGGGGTTGGTCACCCCTCCACTTT; CDR3aa: CASSPRGWSPLHF
v_gene: TRBV3-1; abundance: many; d_gene: -; j_gene: TRBJ2-1; CDR3nt: TGTGCCAGCAGCCAAGGGGCAGTAACGACGAATGAGCAGTTCTTC; CDR3aa: CASSQGAVTTNEQFF
v_gene: TRBV20-1; abundance: -; d_gene: TRBD2; j_gene: TRBJ2-5; CDR3nt: TGCAGTGCTGCGGGCGGGTTCAGCGGGAACAAAGAGACCCAGTACTTC; CDR3aa: CSAAGGFSGNKETQYF
v_gene: TRBV28; abundance: many; d_gene: TRBD2; j_gene: TRBJ2-1; CDR3nt: TGTGCCAGCAGCGGGGAGGGACTAAATGAGCAGTTCTTC; CDR3aa: CASSGEGLNEQFF
v_gene: TRBV28; abundance: many; d_gene: TRBD2; j_gene: TRBJ2-3; CDR3nt: TGTGCCAGCAGTTTCTCGAGGTCTAGCGGGAGCACAGATACGCAGTATTTT; CDR3aa: CASSFSRSSGSTDTQYF
v_gene: TRBV19; abundance: -; d_gene: -; j_gene: TRBJ2-6; CDR3nt: TGTGCCAGCAGGGGTTCTGGGGCCAACGTCCTGACTTTC; CDR3aa: CASRGSGANVLTF
v_gene: TRBV2; abundance: many; d_gene: TRBD1; j_gene: TRBJ2-1; CDR3nt: TGTGCCAGCATTATGGGGACAGGGAACAATGAGCAGTTCTTC; CDR3aa: CASIMGTGNNEQFF
v_gene: TRBV5-5; abundance: -; d_gene: TRBD1; j_gene: TRBJ2-2; CDR3nt: TGTGCCAGCAGCTGGGTTACCGGGACAGTAAGCGGGGAGCTGTTTTTT; CDR3aa: CASSWVTGTVSGELFF
v_gene: TRBV25-1; abundance: -; d_gene: -; j_gene: TRBJ1-2; CDR3nt: TGTGCCAGCAGTGACGGGAGCACAGGGAACTATGGCTACACCTTC; CDR3aa: CASSDGSTGNYGYTF